Sequencing of this T cell receptor (beta chain) was carried out in a study of T cell responses to AZD1222 COVID-19 vaccine. The study, taken as a whole, reports: White British ancestry dominated among donors, who included more females, and clonal diversity was possibly underestimated. Of the AZD1222 recipients, only five to seven were seropositive at baseline. Nearly half of spike-specific TCRs reportedly target unmutated variant regions. Spike-specific TCR breadth and depth grew following two AZD1222 doses.

CDR3 length equals 15 residues. Trimming took 1 base from V and 4 from J, leaving 15 bases between them. Germline CDR1 is SGDLS and CDR2 is YYNGEE. Assay used: immunoSEQ multiplex PCR; TCRdb lists only in-frame clones, some missing. In the table there are under 55,000 clones, around 84% of which are singletons. Comments on this clone: Its target is not known.

This chain uses TRBV9 with TRBJ2-7; no definite D call. Sequenced here: peripheral blood, sampled on day 0 of AZD1222 vaccination. This TCR was sampled from an adult in good health. The CDR3 loop is CASSVQPTTSYEQYF. The CDR3 nucleotides read TGTGCCAGCAGCGTACAGCCAACAACTTCTTACGAGCAGTACTTC.